The 21 T cell receptor beta chains presented below share a single source sample, sequenced in a study of graft-versus-host responses after intestinal transplantation. What these receptors recognize is not known. TCRdb keeps only in-frame clones here, not all; method: immunoSEQ multiplex PCR. Among 100,000 to 120,000 clones listed, 93% were seen once. The specimen was unstimulated CD8+ T cells sorted from spleen or lymph node cells, collected before intestinal transplant. These receptors were taken from a human donor who received an intestinal transplant.

This chain connects TRBV28 to TRBJ2-7; D gene ambiguous. The CDR3 runs to 15 residues. V shed 8 bases and J shed 3 bases, with 20 bases lying between them. Germline V gives CDR1 MDHEN, CDR2 SYDVKM. DNA for the CDR3: TGTGCCAGCGCCGAAATAGGGTCCTCGAACTACGAGCAGTACTTC. It translates to CASAEIGSSNYEQYF.

The V and J genes are TRBV9 and TRBJ2-1; the D gene is possibly TRBD2 (5 bases). Germline V CDR1 and CDR2: SGDLS, YYNGEE. The V end lost 4 bases, the J end lost 7 bases, and 9 bases lay between the germline ends. This CDR3 region has 12 residues. CDR3 DNA: TGTGCCAGCAGCTCCGACTATAATGAGCAGTTCTTC. This codes for CASSSDYNEQFF.

The chain links TRBV11-2 to TRBJ2-3; 7 positions agree with TRBD1. V shed 5 bases and J 7 bases; nucleotides not matched to a gene: 15. CDR1 and CDR2 from the germline V gene are SGHAT and FQNNGV. CDR3 length: 16 amino acids. DNA of the CDR3: TGTGCCAGCAGCCTCACCCCCGGGACAGAAAAGTATACGCAGTATTTT. This codes for CASSLTPGTEKYTQYF.

The rearrangement joins TRBV7-6 to TRBJ2-3, with D uncertain. The CDR3 covers 13 residues. Trimming cost V 2 bases and J 0 bases, with 3 bases left between them. The germline V gene encodes CDR1 SGHVS and CDR2 FNYEAQ. CDR3 sequence: CASSLSSTDTQYF. The CDR3 DNA reads TGTGCCAGCAGCTTAAGCAGCACAGATACGCAGTATTTT.

The chain couples TRBV7-3 to TRBJ2-7; 8 bases are a match to TRBD1. The trim removed 5 bases at V and 1 base at J, leaving 4 bases unmatched. CDR1 and CDR2 (germline): SGHTA, FQGTGA. This CDR3 has 14 residues. The CDR3 DNA is TGTGCCAGCAGCCCAGGGACAGGATCCTACGAGCAGTACTTC. It is translated as CASSPGTGSYEQYF.

The V gene is TRBV29-1, the J gene TRBJ1-1, with D perhaps matching TRBD1 (6 bases). The CDR3 runs to 13 residues. Germline CDR1 reads SQVTM; CDR2 reads ANQGSEA. Deletions cut 4 bases from V and 1 base from J, with 10 bases between. Here the CDR3 reads CSVVGASNTEAFF. The CDR3 nucleotides read TGCAGCGTTGTGGGGGCGTCGAACACTGAAGCTTTCTTT.

V and J are TRBV2 and TRBJ1-3; D remains unclear. The germline V gene encodes CDR1 SNHLY and CDR2 FYNNEI. The CDR3 consists of 15 residues. V lost 8 bases and J 2 bases, leaving 16 bases between the germline ends. In DNA, the CDR3 is TGTGCCAGCGAGGAGACTGGCCCCACTGGAAACACCATATATTTT. Residues: CASEETGPTGNTIYF.

This chain connects TRBV15 to TRBJ1-5; D remains unclear. The germline V gene encodes CDR1 LNHNV and CDR2 YYDKDF (reference sequence). V gave up 8 bases and J gave up 0 bases, with 5 bases separating them. The CDR3 loop spans 12 amino acids. The CDR3 DNA sequence: TGTGCCACCGGGTCTAGCAATCAGCCCCAGCATTTT. Residues: CATGSSNQPQHF.

V usage is TRBV5-4 and J usage is TRBJ1-3; 9 positions match TRBD1. The CDR3 spans 16 residues. Germline trimming cut 2 bases from V and 0 bases from J; bases unmatched to any gene: 3. In germline, CDR1 is SGHNT, CDR2 YYREEE (reference sequence). The CDR3 here is CASSLGQGSSGNTIYF. The DNA for the CDR3 is TGTGCCAGCAGCTTAGGACAGGGGAGCTCTGGAAACACCATATATTTT.

The chain recombines TRBV11-3 with TRBJ2-7, with D unresolved. CDR3 size: 13 residues. From germline, CDR1 is SGHNT and CDR2 YENEEA. Trimming pared 1 base from V and 3 bases from J, leaving 7 bases between. As DNA, the CDR3 is TGTGCCAGCAGCTTAGCATCCGGCTACGAGCAGTACTTC. It yields the protein CASSLASGYEQYF.

The chain carries TRBV4-1 and TRBJ2-5, with 12 bases fitting TRBD2. The tail of the sequence fits TRBJ2-7 better, so the J call may be wrong. The CDR3 spans 16 residues. CDR1 MGHRA and CDR2 YSYEKL come from the germline V gene. The CDR3 region is CASSQGPLAGGYEQYF. CDR3 nucleotide sequence: TGCGCCAGCAGCCAAGGTCCACTAGCGGGAGGTTACGAGCAGTACTTC.

V usage is TRBV28 and J usage is TRBJ2-3; D uncertain. CDR3 length equals 17 residues. V was pared by 8 bases and J by 4 bases, with 25 bases between. Germline CDR1 reads MDHEN; CDR2 reads SYDVKM. CDR3 coding DNA: TGTGCCAGCCCTAACCTCGGTCGTGGTAAGGGCCCAGATACGCAGTATTTT. The encoded protein is CASPNLGRGKGPDTQYF.

CDR3 in DNA: TGTGCCAGCAGCTTAGGCCAGGTACAGGGGTACGAGCAGTACTTC. Amino acids: CASSLGQVQGYEQYF. This sequence joins TRBV13 and TRBJ2-7, with 7 nucleotides matching TRBD1. In germline, CDR1 is PRHDT, CDR2 FYEKMQ (reference sequence). The trim removed 0 bases at V and 4 bases at J, leaving 6 bases unmatched. The CDR3 length is 15 residues. Filled out from reference TRBV13 and TRBJ2-7, the complete variable domain reads AAGVIQSPRHLIKEKRETATLKCYPIPRHDTVYWYQQGPGQDPQFLISFYEKMQSDKGSIPDRFSAQQFSDYHSELNMSSLELGDSALYFCASSLGQVQGYEQYFGPGTRLTVT.

The chain is built from TRBV19 and TRBJ1-2; D remains unclear. V lost 3 bases to trimming and J lost 0 bases, with 5 bases between them. The CDR3 length is 13 residues. CDR1 LNHDA and CDR2 SQIVND come from the germline V gene (reference sequence). The DNA of the CDR3 is TGTGCCAGTAGTATTAATGCTAACTATGGCTACACCTTC. Amino acid sequence: CASSINANYGYTF.

This rearrangement joins TRBV20-1 to TRBJ1-2; a weak D match, TRBD1 (5 bases). The CDR3 is 11 amino acids. The germline CDR1 and CDR2 sequences are DFQATT and SNEGSKA (reference sequence). The germline V and J ends were trimmed by 6 bases and 7 bases, with 12 bases remaining between them. CDR3 region: CSATEGIGYTF. The CDR3 DNA reads TGCAGTGCCACGGAGGGGATTGGCTACACCTTC.

V and J are TRBV11-2 and TRBJ2-2; 10 bases align to TRBD2. Germline CDR1 SGHAT, CDR2 FQNNGV. The V and J ends lost 1 base and 7 bases, in that order; junction bases with no gene match: 9. CDR3 length: 17 amino acids. The CDR3 nucleotides are TGTGCCAGCAGCTTAGTCCCTAGCGGGAGTAGAATCGGGGAGCTGTTTTTT. This encodes CASSLVPSGSRIGELFF.

The CDR3 coding sequence is TGTGCCAGCAGCGTAACCCTAGCGGGAGGGCCCTATGAGCAGTTCTTC. This encodes CASSVTLAGGPYEQFF. The rearrangement uses TRBV9 and TRBJ2-1; 12 bases map to TRBD2. V trimming: 1 base; J trimming: 8 bases; junction bases outside the gene matches: 7. This CDR3 spans 16 amino acids. Germline lookup yields CDR1 SGDLS and CDR2 YYNGEE.

V is TRBV14 and J is TRBJ2-7; D remains ambiguous. CDR1 is SGHDN, CDR2 FVKESK, per germline. CDR3 length: 14 residues. Trimming shortened V by 0 bases and J by 4 bases, and 10 bases separated the two germline ends. This CDR3 reads CASSQEGQPYEQYF. DNA of the CDR3: TGTGCCAGCAGCCAAGAAGGGCAGCCTTACGAGCAGTACTTC.

The rearrangement joins TRBV7-9 to TRBJ2-2; 10 bases agree with TRBD2. The CDR3 runs to 15 residues. Trimming removed 5 bases from V and 7 bases from J; junction bases left unmatched: 7. Germline CDR1 and CDR2: SEHNR and FQNEAQ (reference sequence). The CDR3 region has the DNA TGTGCCAGCAGCGCTAGCGGGAGTAAATTCGGGGAGCTGTTTTTT. Encoded protein: CASSASGSKFGELFF.

CDR3 loop: CASSQDPGQSTDTQYF. CDR3 coding DNA: TGCGCCAGCAGCCAGGATCCGGGACAGAGCACAGATACGCAGTATTTT. The chain links TRBV4-1 to TRBJ2-3; the match to TRBD1 covers 7 bases. Looked up from germline, CDR1 is MGHRA and CDR2 is YSYEKL. This CDR3 is built from 16 residues. V was pared by 3 bases and J by 0 bases, with 6 bases of the junction left unmatched.

Details on this clone: Distinct nucleotide sequences in the sample also encode this CDR3. The chain joins TRBV19 to TRBJ2-7, with D possibly TRBD2 on 6 matching bases. The CDR3 sequence is 11 residues long. Germline assignment: CDR1 LNHDA and CDR2 SQIVND (reference sequence). Trimming took off 3 bases at V and 6 bases at J, with 6 bases between the two ends. CDR3 amino acids: CASSIGGEQYF. CDR3 DNA sequence: TGTGCCAGTAGTATCGGGGGCGAGCAGTACTTC.